The clone carrying this TCR beta chain appeared a few times. Its antigen is still unknown. Germline V gives CDR1 SGHTA, CDR2 FQGNSA. The ends were cut back, 4 bases at V and 7 bases at J, with 19 bases in the middle. The CDR3 length is 15 residues. This sample is part of a study of T cell responses to AZD1222 COVID-19 vaccine. General study findings and limits: Spike-specific TCR breadth and depth went up after people got two AZD1222 doses. Dominant CD4 TCR responses targeted spike regions 160-218 and 743-854.

Some clones are missing from TCRdb's copy, which holds only in-frame ones; the method was immunoSEQ multiplex PCR. The sample has approximately 120,000 clones, more than 85% seen once; the top ten hold 3.1%. V usage is TRBV7-2 and J usage is TRBJ1-2; possible D gene TRBD1, 5 bases. Sequencing was performed on peripheral blood, taken on day 0 of AZD1222 vaccination. The source of this sequence is an adult in good health. The CDR3 DNA is TGTGCCAGCAGCTCCCCTCCCGGGGGTTCGGTTGGCTACACCTTC. It codes for CASSSPPGGSVGYTF.